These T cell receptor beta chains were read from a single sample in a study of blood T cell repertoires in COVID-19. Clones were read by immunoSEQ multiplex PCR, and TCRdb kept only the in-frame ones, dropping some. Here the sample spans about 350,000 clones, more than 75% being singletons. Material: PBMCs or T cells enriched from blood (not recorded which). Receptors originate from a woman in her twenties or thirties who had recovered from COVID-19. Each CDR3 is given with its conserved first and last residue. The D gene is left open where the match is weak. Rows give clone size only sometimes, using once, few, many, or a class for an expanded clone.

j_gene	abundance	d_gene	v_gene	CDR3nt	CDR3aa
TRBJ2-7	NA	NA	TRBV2	TGTGCCAGCGCAGGCTACTACGAGCAGTACTTC	CASAGYYEQYF
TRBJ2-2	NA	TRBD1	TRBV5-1	TGCGCCAGCAGCTTGTTATCTGGGGACAGCAACACCGGGGAGCTGTTTTTT	CASSLLSGDSNTGELFF
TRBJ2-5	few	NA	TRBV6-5	TGTGCCACCAGGGCGGGCGGTGTCCAAGCGACCCAGTACTTC	CATRAGGVQATQYF
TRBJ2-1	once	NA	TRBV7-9	TGTGCCAGCAGCTCGACTATTGAGCAGTTCTTC	CASSSTIEQFF
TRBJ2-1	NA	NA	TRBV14	TGTGCCAGCAGCCAAGGAGGAAGACTTTACAATGAGCAGTTCTTC	CASSQGGRLYNEQFF
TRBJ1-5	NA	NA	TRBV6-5	TGTGCCAGCCGGGAATGGTACAACAGCAATCAGCCCCAGCATTTT	CASREWYNSNQPQHF
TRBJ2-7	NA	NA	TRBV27	TGTGCCAGCAGCCGAAAGGGTGACAGCACCTACGAGCAGTACTTC	CASSRKGDSTYEQYF
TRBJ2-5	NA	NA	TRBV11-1	TGTGCCAGCAGCTTCGGCGGCCAAGAGACCCAGTACTTC	CASSFGGQETQYF
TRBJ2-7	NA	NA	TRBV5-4	TGTGCCAGCAGCAACCCTACCAGGGACGAGCAGTACTTC	CASSNPTRDEQYF
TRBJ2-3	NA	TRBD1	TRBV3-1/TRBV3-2	TGTGCCAGCATGAGGACAGGGGGAGGAGATACGCAGTATTTT	CASMRTGGGDTQYF
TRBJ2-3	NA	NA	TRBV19	TGTGCCAGTAGTATTTGGACAACCCCGGCCACAGATACGCAGTATTTT	CASSIWTTPATDTQYF
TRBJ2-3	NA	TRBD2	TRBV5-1	TGCGCCAGCAGAGCGGGATCCACAGATACGCAGTATTTT	CASRAGSTDTQYF
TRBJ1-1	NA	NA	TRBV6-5	TGTGCCAGCAGTTACTGGGCGGGGATGAACACTGAAGCTTTCTTT	CASSYWAGMNTEAFF
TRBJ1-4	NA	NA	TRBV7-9	TGTGCCAGCAGCCCGACAGAGTATACAACTAATGAAAAACTGTTTTTT	CASSPTEYTTNEKLFF
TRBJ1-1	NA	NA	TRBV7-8	TGTGCCAGCAGCTTAGGAGGGACAACCACTGAAGCTTTCTTT	CASSLGGTTTEAFF
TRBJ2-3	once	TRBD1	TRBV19	TGTGCCAGTAGCATGGGACAGGGGATGACAGATACGCAGTATTTT	CASSMGQGMTDTQYF
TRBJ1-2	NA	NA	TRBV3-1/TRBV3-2	TGTGCCAGCAGCCAAGACAGGTTTCTCTCGGGCTACACCTTC	CASSQDRFLSGYTF
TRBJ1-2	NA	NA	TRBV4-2	TGTGCCAGCAGCCAAGATAAAGCCACAGCTTATGGCTACACCTTC	CASSQDKATAYGYTF
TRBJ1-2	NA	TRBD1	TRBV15	TGTGCCACCAGCAGTCTCTCAGGGGGCGTGGGCTACACCTTC	CATSSLSGGVGYTF
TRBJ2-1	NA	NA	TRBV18	TGTGCCAGCTCCCTTAGTGCCGGGAATGAGCAGTTCTTC	CASSLSAGNEQFF
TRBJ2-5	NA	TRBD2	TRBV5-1	TGCGCCAGCAGCCCACCACTAGCGGGAGAAGAGACCCAGTACTTC	CASSPPLAGEETQYF
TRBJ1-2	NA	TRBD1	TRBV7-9	TGTGCCAGCAGCCCACGACAGGGGGTTTATGGCTACACCTTC	CASSPRQGVYGYTF
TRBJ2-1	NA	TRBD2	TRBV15	TGTGCCACCAGAGAACCCCGGACTAGCGGGGTCTACAATGAGCAGTTCTTC	CATREPRTSGVYNEQFF
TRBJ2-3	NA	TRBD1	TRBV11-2	TGTGCCAGCAGCCGAAGACAGGGTATCACAGATACGCAGTATTTT	CASSRRQGITDTQYF
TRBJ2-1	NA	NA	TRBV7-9	TGTGCCAGCAGCCAGGTGGGGGCCTCGTATGAGCAGTTCTTC	CASSQVGASYEQFF
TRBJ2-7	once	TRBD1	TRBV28	TGTGCCAGCAGGAGCTCCGACAGGGCCGAGCAGTACTTC	CASRSSDRAEQYF
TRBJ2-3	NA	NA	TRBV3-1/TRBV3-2	TGTGCCAGCAGCCATCCCGGGGGACGAAGCACAGATACGCAGTATTTT	CASSHPGGRSTDTQYF
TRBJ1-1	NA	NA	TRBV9	TGTGCCAGCAGCCCCACCCCGGAGGGGAGGGCCACTGAAGCTTTCTTT	CASSPTPEGRATEAFF
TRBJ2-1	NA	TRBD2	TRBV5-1	TGCGCCAGCAGCCGACGGGAACTAGCGCTTTCCTACAATGAGCAGTTCTTC	CASSRRELALSYNEQFF
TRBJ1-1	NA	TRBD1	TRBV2	TGTGCCAGCAGTCTCGGACAGGGAGAAGCTTTCTTT	CASSLGQGEAFF
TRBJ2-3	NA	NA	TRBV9	TGTGCCAGCGCTACAGTTAAAGATACGCAGTATTTT	CASATVKDTQYF
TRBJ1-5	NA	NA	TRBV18	TGTGCCAGCTCACCAAACTCGCTTAGCAATCAGCCCCAGCATTTT	CASSPNSLSNQPQHF
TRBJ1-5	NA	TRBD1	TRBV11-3	TGTGCCCACATCACAGGGGTGGCGGACAGGAGTGATCAGCCCCAGCATTTT	CAHITGVADRSDQPQHF
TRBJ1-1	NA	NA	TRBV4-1	TGCGCCAGCAGCCAAGCTTGGGGCCGCACTGAAGCTTTCTTT	CASSQAWGRTEAFF
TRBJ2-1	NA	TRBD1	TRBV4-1	TGCGCCAGCAGCCACCACGGGGACAGGGAGGACAATGAGCAGTTCTTC	CASSHHGDREDNEQFF
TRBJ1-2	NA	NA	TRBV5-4	TGTGCCAGCAGCTTGACCACAGCCTATGGCTACACCTTC	CASSLTTAYGYTF
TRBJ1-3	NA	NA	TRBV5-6	TGTGCCAGCAGCCGGAGTGGAAACACCATATATTTT	CASSRSGNTIYF
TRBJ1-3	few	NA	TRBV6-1	TGTGCCAGCAGTGACCGACAGGACTCTGGAAACACCATATATTTT	CASSDRQDSGNTIYF
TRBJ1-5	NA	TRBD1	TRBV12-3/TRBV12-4	TGTGCCAGCAGTTTCGTCGGACAGGGGACCCAGCATTTT	CASSFVGQGTQHF
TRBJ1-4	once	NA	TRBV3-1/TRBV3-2	TGTGCCAGCAGCCAATTCGGTATTTGGGAGGGGTCTCACGGAAAACTGTTTTTT	CASSQFGIWEGSHGKLFF
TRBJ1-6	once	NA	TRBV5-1	TGCGCCAGCAGATGTCTACCCCTCCACTTT	CASRCLPLHF
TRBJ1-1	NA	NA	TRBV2	TGTGCCAGCAGTAGACAGGCTTACACTGAAGCTTTCTTT	CASSRQAYTEAFF
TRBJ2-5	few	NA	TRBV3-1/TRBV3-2	TGTGCCAGCAGCCAGGCATTTCTCGGGGAGACCCAGTACTTC	CASSQAFLGETQYF
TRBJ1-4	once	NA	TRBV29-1	TGCAGCGTCTCCCCGACAGAAACTAATGAAAAACTGTTTTTT	CSVSPTETNEKLFF
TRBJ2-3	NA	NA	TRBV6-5	TGTGCCACCAAACCCCGCCGGCGGCCAGATACGCAGTATTTT	CATKPRRRPDTQYF